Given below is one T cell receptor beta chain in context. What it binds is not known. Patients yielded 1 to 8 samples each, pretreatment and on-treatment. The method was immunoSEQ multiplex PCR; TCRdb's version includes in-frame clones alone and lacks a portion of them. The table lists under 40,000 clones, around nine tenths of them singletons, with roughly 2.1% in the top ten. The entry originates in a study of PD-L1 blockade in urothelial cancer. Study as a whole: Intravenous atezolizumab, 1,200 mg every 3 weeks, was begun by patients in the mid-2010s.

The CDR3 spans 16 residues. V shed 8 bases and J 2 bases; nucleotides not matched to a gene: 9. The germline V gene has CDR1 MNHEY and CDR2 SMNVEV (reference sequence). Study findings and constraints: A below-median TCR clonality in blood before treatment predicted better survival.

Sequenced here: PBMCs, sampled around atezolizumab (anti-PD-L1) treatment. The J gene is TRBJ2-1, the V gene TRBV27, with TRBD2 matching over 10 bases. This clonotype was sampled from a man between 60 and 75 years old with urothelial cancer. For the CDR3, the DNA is TGTGCCAGCCTACCCCTACTAGCGGGACCCTACAATGAGCAGTTCTTC. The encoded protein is CASLPLLAGPYNEQFF.